This is a list of T cell receptor beta chains from one sample in a study of CD8+ T cells in alopecia areata. Repertoires were generated with immunoSEQ multiplex PCR, while TCRdb's copy carries only in-frame clones and drops some. The sample has 150,000 to 250,000 clones, nearly 60% seen once. Sequences were derived from CD4+ T cells sorted from blood, sampled at week 24, from a patient treated with tofacitinib. Receptor source: a human donor with alopecia areata. Both conserved end residues are part of each CDR3. A D gene is named only where the DNA matches it firmly. Only part of the rows carry a size: once, few, many, or a class if the clone is expanded.

clone_size,d_call,j_call,v_call,cdr3_aa,cdr3_nt
-,TRBD2,TRBJ2-1,TRBV30,CAWRGRDYSYNEQFF,TGTGCCTGGAGGGGACGGGACTACTCGTACAATGAGCAGTTCTTC
-,-,TRBJ2-7,TRBV29-1,CSVSGQGGYEQYF,TGCAGCGTGAGCGGCCAGGGAGGTTACGAGCAGTACTTC
-,TRBD2,TRBJ2-7,TRBV28,CASRLTSGSNQYF,TGTGCCAGCAGACTGACTAGCGGGAGCAATCAGTACTTC
-,TRBD2,TRBJ2-3,TRBV5-1,CASSLLAGDTDTQYF,TGCGCCAGCAGCTTACTAGCGGGAGATACAGATACGCAGTATTTT
-,-,TRBJ1-2,TRBV7-2,CASSLYREISGGYTF,TGTGCCAGCAGCCTTTACAGGGAAATAAGTGGTGGCTACACCTTC
-,TRBD1,TRBJ2-1,TRBV7-9,CASSLEDRGLEQFF,TGTGCCAGCAGCTTAGAAGACAGGGGGCTTGAGCAGTTCTTC
few,-,TRBJ1-5,TRBV5-1,CASSPESDGPQHF,TGCGCCAGCAGCCCTGAATCCGACGGGCCCCAGCATTTT
once,TRBD1,TRBJ1-5,TRBV19,CASSTRDRGRRNQPQHF,TGTGCCAGTAGTACCCGGGACAGGGGGCGTCGTAATCAGCCCCAGCATTTT
-,TRBD1,TRBJ2-3,TRBV13,CASSTPVQGAKDTQYF,TGTGCCAGCAGCACACCGGTACAGGGGGCAAAAGATACGCAGTATTTT
few,TRBD1,TRBJ2-7,TRBV28,CASQTRGQGYEQYF,TGTGCCAGCCAAACGAGGGGACAGGGCTACGAGCAGTACTTC
-,-,TRBJ2-7,TRBV27,CASSLRIDYEQYF,TGTGCCAGCAGTCTGCGGATCGATTACGAGCAGTACTTC
-,-,TRBJ2-3,TRBV4-2,CASSQAESTDTQYF,TGTGCCAGCAGCCAAGCGGAGAGCACAGATACGCAGTATTTT
once,-,TRBJ2-6,TRBV2,CASSFGPSGANVLTF,TGTGCCAGCTCTTTTGGGCCGTCTGGGGCCAACGTCCTGACTTTC
-,TRBD2,TRBJ2-3,TRBV7-9,CASSRSGSGSRDTQYF,TGTGCCAGCAGTCGAAGTGGTAGCGGGAGTCGGGATACGCAGTATTTT
-,-,TRBJ1-5,TRBV15,CATSRERLGPQHF,TGTGCCACCAGCAGAGAACGGTTAGGGCCCCAGCATTTT
-,-,TRBJ2-2,TRBV4-3,CASSQDRDGELFF,TGCGCCAGCAGCCAAGACAGGGACGGGGAGCTGTTTTTT
-,TRBD2,TRBJ2-1,TRBV7-3,CASSLGTSNYNEQFF,TGTGCCAGCAGCTTAGGGACTAGCAACTACAATGAGCAGTTCTTC
-,TRBD1,TRBJ1-2,TRBV14,CASSLDRTYGYTF,TGTGCCAGCAGCCTGGACAGGACCTATGGCTACACCTTC
-,-,TRBJ1-5,TRBV2,CASSAFDGRRPQHF,TGTGCCAGCAGCGCTTTTGACGGCCGTCGGCCCCAGCATTTT
-,-,TRBJ2-2,TRBV2,CASSVLQGLTGELFF,TGTGCCAGCAGTGTCCTCCAAGGACTCACCGGGGAGCTGTTTTTT
-,-,TRBJ1-5,TRBV6-6,CASSYTGNNQPQHF,TGTGCCAGCAGTTATACAGGCAACAATCAGCCCCAGCATTTT
once,-,TRBJ2-1,TRBV9,CASSVRQDSYNEQFF,TGTGCCAGCAGCGTCAGGCAGGACTCCTACAATGAGCAGTTCTTC
-,TRBD2,TRBJ2-5,TRBV29-1,CSVEDASLGGSWETQYF,TGCAGCGTTGAAGATGCGTCTTTAGGCGGGAGCTGGGAGACCCAGTACTTC
-,-,TRBJ2-7,TRBV29-1,CSVTNSSYEQYF,TGCAGCGTTACCAACAGCTCCTACGAGCAGTACTTC
-,-,TRBJ1-6,TRBV29-1,CSVEETVGSPLHF,TGCAGCGTTGAAGAGACAGTAGGATCACCCCTCCACTTT
once,-,TRBJ1-1,TRBV5-1,CASSLEGPTEAFF,TGCGCCAGCAGCTTGGAAGGGCCCACTGAAGCTTTCTTT
once,-,TRBJ1-2,TRBV28,CASRTDPLPYTF,TGTGCCAGCAGAACGGACCCGCTCCCCTACACCTTC
-,TRBD2,TRBJ2-7,TRBV7-9,CASSQGFSAGEQYF,TGTGCCAGCAGCCAGGGCTTCTCAGCGGGGGAGCAGTACTTC
-,TRBD1,TRBJ1-5,TRBV15,CATSPDRGNQPQHF,TGTGCCACCAGCCCAGACAGGGGCAATCAGCCCCAGCATTTT
few,TRBD2,TRBJ2-7,TRBV2,CASSGLAGVRRLYEQYF,TGTGCCAGCAGCGGACTAGCGGGAGTCCGACGGTTGTACGAGCAGTACTTC
-,-,TRBJ1-1,TRBV6-6,CASMGGGKTEAFF,TGTGCCAGCATGGGTGGGGGGAAGACTGAAGCTTTCTTT
few,-,TRBJ2-7,TRBV20-1,CSAQVTYEQYF,TGCAGTGCCCAAGTCACCTACGAGCAGTACTTC
-,-,TRBJ2-1,TRBV27,CASGGQAYNEQFF,TGTGCCTCCGGGGGGCAGGCCTACAATGAGCAGTTCTTC
few,TRBD1,TRBJ2-7,TRBV29-1,CSVVVRQGSYEQYF,TGCAGCGTTGTTGTGCGACAGGGCTCATACGAGCAGTACTTC
-,-,TRBJ2-1,TRBV6-1,CASSEVPVDEQFF,TGTGCCAGCAGTGAAGTTCCCGTGGATGAGCAGTTCTTC
-,-,TRBJ2-1,TRBV15,CATSRVRRGDEQFF,TGTGCCACCAGCAGAGTTAGGAGGGGCGATGAGCAGTTCTTC
once,TRBD1,TRBJ1-5,TRBV2,CASSKEKTQGRQPQHF,TGTGCCAGCAGTAAAGAAAAGACACAGGGGCGGCAGCCCCAGCATTTT
few,-,TRBJ2-6,TRBV19,CATRGTGANVLTF,TGTGCCACTCGTGGGACTGGGGCCAACGTCCTGACTTTC
-,-,TRBJ2-5,TRBV4-1,CASSQGYGGLGETQYF,TGCGCCAGCAGCCAAGGTTACGGGGGGCTAGGAGAGACCCAGTACTTC
-,TRBD1,TRBJ2-7,TRBV6-6,CASSSDRVDEQYF,TGTGCCAGCAGCTCGGACAGGGTGGACGAGCAGTACTTC
-,-,TRBJ1-2,TRBV15,CATSRDRQDYGYTF,TGTGCCACCAGCAGAGATAGACAGGACTATGGCTACACCTTC
-,-,TRBJ2-1,TRBV6-5,CASRLGVNEQFF,TGTGCCAGCCGGCTAGGGGTCAATGAGCAGTTCTTC
few,-,TRBJ1-1,TRBV29-1,CSALGQGGWTEAFF,TGCAGCGCCCTCGGGCAGGGAGGGTGGACTGAAGCTTTCTTT
few,-,TRBJ1-1,TRBV6-6,CASRGVPFLNTEAFF,TGTGCCAGCAGGGGAGTACCGTTCTTGAACACTGAAGCTTTCTTT
once,-,TRBJ1-1,TRBV7-6,CASTKGSNTEAFF,TGTGCCAGCACCAAAGGGAGTAACACTGAAGCTTTCTTT
-,-,TRBJ2-1,TRBV19,CASSTTIGQNEQFF,TGTGCCAGTAGTACCACTATAGGACAGAATGAGCAGTTCTTC
-,-,TRBJ2-5,TRBV2,CASNQLGETQYF,TGTGCCAGCAACCAACTTGGGGAGACCCAGTACTTC
few,-,TRBJ2-2,TRBV10-3,CAISESTSGELFF,TGTGCCATCAGTGAGTCCACCTCCGGGGAGCTGTTTTTT
few,-,TRBJ1-2,TRBV2,CASSFRVVYGYTF,TGTGCCAGCAGCTTCAGGGTTGTCTATGGCTACACCTTC
-,-,TRBJ1-4,TRBV15,CATSSQIATNEKLFF,TGTGCCACCAGCAGCCAAATTGCAACTAATGAAAAACTGTTTTTT
-,TRBD2,TRBJ2-5,TRBV29-1,CSVGLAGVREETQYF,TGCAGCGTAGGACTAGCGGGAGTCAGGGAGGAGACCCAGTACTTC
-,-,TRBJ1-5,TRBV10-3,CAISEGPRAGRYQPQHF,TGTGCCATCAGTGAGGGCCCTAGGGCGGGTAGGTATCAGCCCCAGCATTTT